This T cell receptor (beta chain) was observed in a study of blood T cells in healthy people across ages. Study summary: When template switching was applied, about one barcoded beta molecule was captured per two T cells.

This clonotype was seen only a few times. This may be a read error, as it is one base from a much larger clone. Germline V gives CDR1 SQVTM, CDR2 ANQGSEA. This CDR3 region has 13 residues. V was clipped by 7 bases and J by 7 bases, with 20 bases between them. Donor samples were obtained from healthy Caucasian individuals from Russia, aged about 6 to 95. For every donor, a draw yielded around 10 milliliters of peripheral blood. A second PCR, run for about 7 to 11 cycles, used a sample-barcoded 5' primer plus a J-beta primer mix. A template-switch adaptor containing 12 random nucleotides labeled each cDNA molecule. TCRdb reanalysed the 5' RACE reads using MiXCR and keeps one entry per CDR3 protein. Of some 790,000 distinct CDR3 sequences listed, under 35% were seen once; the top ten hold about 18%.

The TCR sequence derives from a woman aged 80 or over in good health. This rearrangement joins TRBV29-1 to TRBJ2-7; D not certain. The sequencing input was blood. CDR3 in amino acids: CSARLGSYNEQYF. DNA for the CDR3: TGCAGCGCTCGTCTCGGGTCCTACAATGAGCAGTACTTC.